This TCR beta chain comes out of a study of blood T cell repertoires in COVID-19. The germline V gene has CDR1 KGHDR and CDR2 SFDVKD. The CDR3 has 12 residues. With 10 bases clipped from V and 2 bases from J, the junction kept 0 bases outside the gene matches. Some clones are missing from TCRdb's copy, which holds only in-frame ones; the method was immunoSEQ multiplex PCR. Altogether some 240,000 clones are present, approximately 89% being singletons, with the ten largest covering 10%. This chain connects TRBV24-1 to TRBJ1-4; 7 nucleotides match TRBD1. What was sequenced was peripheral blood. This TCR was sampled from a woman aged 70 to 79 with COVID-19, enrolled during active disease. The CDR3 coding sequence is TGTGCCACACAGGGGACTAATGAAAAACTGTTTTTT. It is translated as CATQGTNEKLFF.